This T cell receptor beta chain was sequenced in a study of response to subunit inactivated influenza vaccine. Study-level points and caveats: The authors put forward the suggestion that each seasonal influenza vaccination may bring in only a limited number of new T cells.

This clonotype was seen at least ten times. No antigen is known for it. The junction departs from germline at one end; a sequencing error may be responsible. This CDR3 comprises 13 residues. One entry per CDR3 protein results from TCRdb running MiXCR on the RT-PCR reads. Among 550,000 to 800,000 distinct CDR3 sequences listed, more than 11% were seen once. V and J are TRBV12-3 or TRBV12-4 and TRBJ2-7; D may be TRBD1 (6 bases). This clonotype originated in a man aged 45-60 years who received an inactivated influenza vaccine. The specimen comprised PBMCs from blood, sampled approximately 15 days before vaccination. CDR3 in amino acids: CASSPGGTYEQYF. CDR3 sequence (DNA): TGCGCCAGCTCCCCTGGGGGCACCTACGAGCAGTACTTC.